Listed below are T cell receptor beta chains from one sample, sequenced in a study of regulatory T cells in long-lasting Graves disease. TCRdb independently ran MiXCR on the multiplex PCR reads; one entry per CDR3 protein. The sample comprises 500,000 to 700,000 distinct CDR3 sequences, 15% to 20% of which are singletons, and under 20% rests with the top ten. These records were also assigned to another study, of T cells in Graves' hyperthyroidism and ophthalmopathy.

The input for sequencing was peripheral blood mononuclear cells (PBMCs), taken at new diagnosis, from a patient treated with antithyroid drugs. These TCRs come from a woman aged 25 to 39 with Graves disease. CDR3s include the opening cysteine and the closing phenylalanine or tryptophan. Each record gives: D gene, clone size, V gene, CDR3 length, J gene, CDR3 protein, CDR3 DNA. The D gene is left open where the match is weak. Clone sizes are given selectively: once, few, many, or a class where the clone is expanded.

-	many	TRBV19	16	TRBJ2-7	CASSIVGRERTYEQYF	TGTGCCAGTAGTATAGTGGGTAGAGAGAGGACCTACGAGCAGTACTTC
TRBD2	few	TRBV4-1	15	TRBJ2-7	CASSRTSGQSYEQYF	TGCGCCAGCAGCCGGACTAGCGGGCAATCCTACGAGCAGTACTTC
-	many	TRBV28	17	TRBJ1-1	CASSLPLGRLEGTEAFF	TGTGCCAGCAGTTTGCCCCTAGGGCGCTTGGAGGGCACTGAAGCTTTCTTT
TRBD1	-	TRBV6-1	14	TRBJ2-5	CASSRSGQQETQYF	TGTGCCAGCAGTCGCTCGGGACAGCAAGAGACCCAGTACTTC
-	few	TRBV3-1	12	TRBJ2-5	CASSRWQETQYF	TGTGCCAGCAGCCGCTGGCAAGAGACCCAGTACTTC
-	few	TRBV19	14	TRBJ1-5	CASSINPRYQPQHF	TGTGCCAGTAGTATTAACCCCCGGTATCAGCCCCAGCATTTT
-	few	TRBV20-1	15	TRBJ2-2	CSARPDFRNTGELFF	TGCAGTGCGAGACCGGACTTTCGAAACACCGGGGAGCTGTTTTTT
-	many	TRBV7-3	11	TRBJ2-5	CASSIGQTQYF	TGTGCCAGCAGCATCGGGCAGACCCAGTACTTC
TRBD1	-	TRBV24-1	17	TRBJ2-3	CATSVPPGQGPTDTQYF	TGTGCCACCAGTGTTCCACCGGGACAGGGACCCACAGATACGCAGTATTTT
-	-	TRBV27	14	TRBJ2-2	CASSEWAAARELFF	TGTGCCAGCAGTGAATGGGCCGCGGCCAGGGAGCTGTTTTTT
-	few	TRBV29-1	14	TRBJ2-7	CSVERIGSSYEQYF	TGCAGCGTTGAACGTATAGGGAGCTCCTACGAGCAGTACTTC
-	many	TRBV6-1	14	TRBJ2-7	CASATGHGTYEQYF	TGTGCCAGCGCTACGGGACACGGCACCTACGAGCAGTACTTC
-	few	TRBV7-9	17	TRBJ2-1	CASSFHVRVVTYNEQFF	TGTGCCAGCAGCTTTCACGTTCGAGTTGTGACCTACAATGAGCAGTTCTTC
TRBD1	few	TRBV18	15	TRBJ2-1	CASSPPRTGHNEQFF	TGTGCCAGCTCACCACCCAGGACAGGGCACAATGAGCAGTTCTTC
-	many	TRBV19	14	TRBJ2-5	CASSFQGGKETQYF	TGTGCCAGTAGTTTCCAGGGGGGGAAAGAGACCCAGTACTTC
-	many	TRBV28	17	TRBJ2-6	CASRQGGAGSGANVLTF	TGTGCCAGCAGACAAGGGGGTGCTGGGTCTGGGGCCAACGTCCTGACTTTC
-	-	TRBV5-1	15	TRBJ2-3	CASSLSGKSTDTQYF	TGCGCCAGCAGCTTGTCGGGGAAAAGCACAGATACGCAGTATTTT
-	few	TRBV6-1	15	TRBJ1-2	CASSEGAGASYGYTF	TGTGCCAGCAGTGAAGGGGCAGGGGCGTCCTATGGCTACACCTTC
TRBD1	many	TRBV2	14	TRBJ2-3	CASGGTGRGDTQYF	TGTGCCAGCGGCGGGACAGGCAGGGGAGATACGCAGTATTTT
TRBD2	many	TRBV6-1	16	TRBJ2-1	CASRDPSGTNHNEQFF	TGTGCCAGCAGAGACCCGTCCGGGACTAACCACAATGAGCAGTTCTTC
TRBD1	few	TRBV5-1	14	TRBJ2-5	CASSLEGAQETQYF	TGCGCCAGCAGCTTGGAGGGGGCCCAAGAGACCCAGTACTTC
-	many	TRBV6-1	13	TRBJ2-2	CASRSGNTGELFF	TGTGCCAGCAGGAGTGGGAACACCGGGGAGCTGTTTTTT
-	-	TRBV20-1	14	TRBJ2-5	CSARDRRGRGTQYF	TGCAGTGCTAGAGATCGGAGAGGGCGTGGGACCCAGTACTTC
TRBD1	many	TRBV28	13	TRBJ2-7	CASRAGGRYEQYF	TGTGCCAGCAGGGCAGGGGGCCGCTACGAGCAGTACTTC
TRBD1	many	TRBV28	18	TRBJ1-2	CASGINAQGASANYGYTF	TGTGCCAGCGGAATAAATGCGCAGGGGGCCTCAGCTAACTATGGCTACACCTTC
-	many	TRBV11-2	14	TRBJ1-4	CASSLVAGLEKLFF	TGTGCCAGCAGCTTAGTTGCTGGGCTGGAAAAACTGTTTTTT
-	many	TRBV7-2	15	TRBJ2-3	CASSRESGSTDTQYF	TGTGCCAGCAGCCGGGAAAGCGGGAGCACAGATACGCAGTATTTT
-	many	TRBV28	14	TRBJ2-5	CAIDDRGLGETQYF	TGTGCCATCGACGACCGAGGGCTTGGGGAGACCCAGTACTTC
-	few	TRBV5-1	15	TRBJ2-7	CASSQDSRLHYEQYF	TGCGCCAGCAGCCAGGACAGCCGCCTCCACTACGAGCAGTACTTC
-	-	TRBV7-3	14	TRBJ2-2	CASSLYTSTGELFF	TGTGCCAGCAGCTTATATACTAGCACCGGGGAGCTGTTTTTT
-	many	TRBV10-2	17	TRBJ1-4	CASSGHGRVATNEKLFF	TGCGCCAGCAGCGGACACGGAAGGGTTGCAACTAATGAAAAACTGTTTTTT
-	-	TRBV19	8	TRBJ1-3	CPGNTIYF	TGTCCCGGAAACACCATATATTTT
-	few	TRBV28	17	TRBJ2-1	CASISSGVKSIYNEQFF	TGTGCCAGCATCAGTTCGGGAGTCAAAAGTATCTACAATGAGCAGTTCTTC
-	few	TRBV20-1	14	TRBJ2-3	CSATEAQNTDTQYF	TGCAGTGCTACAGAAGCGCAAAACACAGATACGCAGTATTTT
TRBD2	-	TRBV4-2	15	TRBJ2-7	CASSLGREASYEQYF	TGTGCCAGCAGCCTAGGGCGGGAGGCTTCCTACGAGCAGTACTTC
-	-	TRBV5-1	14	TRBJ2-1	CASSLERAYNEQFF	TGCGCCAGCAGCTTAGAAAGGGCCTACAATGAGCAGTTCTTC
-	many	TRBV29-1	15	TRBJ2-2	CSVERNGVGTGELFF	TGCAGCGTTGAAAGGAATGGCGTTGGCACCGGGGAGCTGTTTTTT
-	-	TRBV28	13	TRBJ1-2	CASRPAGRYGYTF	TGTGCCAGCAGGCCGGCGGGGCGTTATGGCTACACCTTC
TRBD1	many	TRBV12-3/TRBV12-4	15	TRBJ1-1	CASSRGPSTNTEAFF	TGTGCCAGCAGCAGGGGGCCCTCGACAAACACTGAAGCTTTCTTT
-	-	TRBV28	16	TRBJ2-6	CASSLRGFSGANVLTF	TGTGCCAGCAGTTTGCGGGGCTTCTCTGGGGCCAACGTCCTGACTTTC
-	few	TRBV4-1	13	TRBJ2-7	CASSQDGTYEQYF	TGCGCCAGCAGCCAAGATGGGACCTACGAGCAGTACTTC
-	many	TRBV7-9	15	TRBJ1-5	CASSFQGSSNQPQHF	TGTGCCAGCAGCTTTCAGGGTTCGAGCAATCAGCCCCAGCATTTT
TRBD2	many	TRBV7-9	15	TRBJ2-7	CASSNSGGSSYEQYF	TGTGCCAGCAGCAATAGCGGGGGAAGCTCCTACGAGCAGTACTTC
TRBD1	-	TRBV4-1	15	TRBJ2-7	CASSQDPGGRYEQYF	TGCGCCAGCAGCCAAGATCCAGGGGGAAGGTACGAGCAGTACTTC
-	many	TRBV20-1	16	TRBJ1-5	CSARAEIGLKNQPQHF	TGCAGTGCTAGAGCCGAGATAGGGTTGAAAAATCAGCCCCAGCATTTT
TRBD1	many	TRBV6-1	14	TRBJ2-6	CASSTGAGANVLTF	TGTGCCAGCAGCACAGGGGCTGGGGCCAACGTCCTGACTTTC
-	many	TRBV20-1	13	TRBJ1-1	CSAKLWQNTEAFF	TGCAGTGCTAAGCTTTGGCAAAACACTGAAGCTTTCTTT
-	-	TRBV19	15	TRBJ2-1	CASSTPAGSDNEQFF	TGTGCCAGTAGTACACCCGCGGGCTCAGACAATGAGCAGTTCTTC
-	many	TRBV28	12	TRBJ1-5	CASSSDDQPQHF	TGTGCCAGCAGTTCTGACGATCAGCCCCAGCATTTT
-	-	TRBV19	11	TRBJ1-1	CASTFYTEAFF	TGTGCCAGTACCTTCTATACTGAAGCTTTCTTT
-	many	TRBV19	13	TRBJ1-1	CASKPQLATEAFF	TGTGCCAGTAAACCGCAGCTAGCCACTGAAGCTTTCTTT
-	few	TRBV27	13	TRBJ1-6	CASSVTGNSPLHF	TGTGCCAGCAGTGTCACAGGGAATTCACCCCTCCACTTT
-	-	TRBV30	15	TRBJ2-4	CAWSKEPVAKNIQYF	TGTGCCTGGAGTAAAGAGCCGGTTGCCAAAAACATTCAGTACTTC
-	many	TRBV14	13	TRBJ2-7	CASSQGTFHEQYF	TGTGCCAGCAGCCAAGGCACTTTCCACGAGCAGTACTTC
-	many	TRBV12-3/TRBV12-4	11	TRBJ1-1	CASSYKGEAFF	TGTGCCAGCAGTTATAAGGGGGAAGCTTTCTTT
TRBD1	many	TRBV20-1	18	TRBJ2-5	CSAREILGSTGGWKTQYF	TGCAGTGCTAGAGAAATATTGGGTTCGACAGGGGGTTGGAAGACCCAGTACTTC
-	-	TRBV19	15	TRBJ2-2	CASSLGTAGTGELFF	TGTGCCAGTAGCCTCGGGACCGCGGGGACCGGGGAGCTGTTTTTT
-	-	TRBV18	14	TRBJ1-4	CASSPPNEVEKLFF	TGTGCCAGCTCACCACCCAATGAGGTTGAAAAACTGTTTTTT
-	few	TRBV27	16	TRBJ2-7	CASSRMIPQQRYEQYF	TGTGCCAGCAGCCGGATGATCCCCCAGCAACGGTACGAGCAGTACTTC
-	few	TRBV7-9	14	TRBJ2-2	CASSLFGNTGELFF	TGTGCCAGCAGCTTATTTGGGAACACCGGGGAGCTGTTTTTT